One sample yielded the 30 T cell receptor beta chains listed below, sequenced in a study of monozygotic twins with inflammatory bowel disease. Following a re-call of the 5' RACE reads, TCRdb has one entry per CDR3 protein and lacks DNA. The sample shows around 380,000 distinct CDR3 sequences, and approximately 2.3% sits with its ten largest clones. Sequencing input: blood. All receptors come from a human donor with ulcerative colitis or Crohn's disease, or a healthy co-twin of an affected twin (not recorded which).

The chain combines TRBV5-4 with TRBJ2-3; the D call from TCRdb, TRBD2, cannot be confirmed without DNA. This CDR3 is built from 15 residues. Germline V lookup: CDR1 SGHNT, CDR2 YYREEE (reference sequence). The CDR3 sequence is CASSSSGRGTDTQYF.

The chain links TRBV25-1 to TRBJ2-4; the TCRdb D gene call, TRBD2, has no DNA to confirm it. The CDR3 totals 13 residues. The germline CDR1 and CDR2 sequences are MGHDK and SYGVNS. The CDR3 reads CATSVLLGDIQYF.

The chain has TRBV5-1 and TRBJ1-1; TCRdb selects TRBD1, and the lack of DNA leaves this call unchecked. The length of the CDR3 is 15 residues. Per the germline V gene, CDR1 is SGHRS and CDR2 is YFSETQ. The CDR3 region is CASSLGGTAFTEAFF.

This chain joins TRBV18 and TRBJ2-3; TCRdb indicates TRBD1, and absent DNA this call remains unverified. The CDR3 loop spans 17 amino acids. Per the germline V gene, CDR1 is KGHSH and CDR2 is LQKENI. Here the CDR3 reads CASSPPILAPGTGTQYF.

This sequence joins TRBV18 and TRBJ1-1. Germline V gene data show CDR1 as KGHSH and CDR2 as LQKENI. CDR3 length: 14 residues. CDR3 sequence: CASSPQRENTEAFF.

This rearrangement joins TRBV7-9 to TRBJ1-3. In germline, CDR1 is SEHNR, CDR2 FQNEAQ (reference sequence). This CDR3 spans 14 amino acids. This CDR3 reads CASSFQGTGNTIYF.

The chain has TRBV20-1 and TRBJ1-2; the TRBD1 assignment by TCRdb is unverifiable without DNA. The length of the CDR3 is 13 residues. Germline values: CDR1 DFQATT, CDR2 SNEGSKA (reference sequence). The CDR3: CSAWGDRGHGYTF.

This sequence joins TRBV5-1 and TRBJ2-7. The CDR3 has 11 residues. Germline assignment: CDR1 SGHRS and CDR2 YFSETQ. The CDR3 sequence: CASTVGGEQYF.

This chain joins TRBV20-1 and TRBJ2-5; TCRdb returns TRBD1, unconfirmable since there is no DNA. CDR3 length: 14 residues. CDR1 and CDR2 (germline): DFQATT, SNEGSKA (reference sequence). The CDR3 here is CSARGRTGGETQYF.

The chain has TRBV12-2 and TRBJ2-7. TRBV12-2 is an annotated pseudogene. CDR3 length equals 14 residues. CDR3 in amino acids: CASRLGAAVWEQYF.

CDR3 loop: CASSPAGAVYNSPLHF. The genes are TRBV9 and TRBJ1-6; checking the TCRdb D call of TRBD1 is not possible without DNA. CDR1 is SGDLS, CDR2 YYNGEE, per germline. The CDR3 covers 16 residues.

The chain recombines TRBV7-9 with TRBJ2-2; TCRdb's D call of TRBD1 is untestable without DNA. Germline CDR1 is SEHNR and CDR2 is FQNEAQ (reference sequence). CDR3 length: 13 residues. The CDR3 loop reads CASSFGQDGELFF.

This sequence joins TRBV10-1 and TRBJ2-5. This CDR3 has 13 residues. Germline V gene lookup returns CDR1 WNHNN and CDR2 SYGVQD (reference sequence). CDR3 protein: CASSELSGETQYF.

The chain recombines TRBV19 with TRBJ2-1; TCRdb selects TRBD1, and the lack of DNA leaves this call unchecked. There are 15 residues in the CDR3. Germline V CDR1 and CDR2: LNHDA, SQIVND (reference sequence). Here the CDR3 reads CASSIELSLGNEQFF.

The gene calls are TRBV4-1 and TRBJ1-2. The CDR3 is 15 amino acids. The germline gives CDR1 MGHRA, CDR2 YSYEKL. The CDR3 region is CASSQGFISNYGYTF.

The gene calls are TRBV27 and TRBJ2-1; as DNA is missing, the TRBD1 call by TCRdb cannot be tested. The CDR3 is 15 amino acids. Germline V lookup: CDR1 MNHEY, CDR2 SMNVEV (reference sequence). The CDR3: CASSNGDRGSNEQFF.

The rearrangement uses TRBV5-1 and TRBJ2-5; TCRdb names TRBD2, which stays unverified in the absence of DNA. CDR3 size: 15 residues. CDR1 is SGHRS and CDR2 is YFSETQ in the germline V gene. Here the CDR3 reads CASSSGPSTGETQYF.

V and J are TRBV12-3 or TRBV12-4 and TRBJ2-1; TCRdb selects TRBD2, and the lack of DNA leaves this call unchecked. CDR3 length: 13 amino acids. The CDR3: CASSLALAGEQFF.

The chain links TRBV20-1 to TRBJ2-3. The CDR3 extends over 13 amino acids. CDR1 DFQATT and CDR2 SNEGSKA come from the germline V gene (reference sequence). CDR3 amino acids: CSARGLAADTQYF.

CDR3 loop: CASSPGRQLSEQYF. The V call is TRBV5-1, the J call TRBJ2-7; the D gene TCRdb calls, TRBD1, cannot be checked with no DNA. Germline CDR1 SGHRS, CDR2 YFSETQ. This CDR3 comprises 14 residues. Drawing the rest from reference TRBV5-1 and TRBJ2-7, the complete variable domain is KAGVTQTPRYLIKTRGQQVTLSCSPISGHRSVSWYQQTPGQGLQFLFEYFSETQRNKGNFPGRFSGRQFSNSRSEMNVSTLELGDSALYLCASSPGRQLSEQYFGPGTRLTVT.

The chain's CDR3 is CSGQTGGYLYF. The gene calls are TRBV29-1 and TRBJ2-4; TCRdb designates TRBD1, a call that cannot be tested without DNA. The V gene's germline CDR1 is SQVTM and CDR2 ANQGSEA. This CDR3 contains 11 residues.

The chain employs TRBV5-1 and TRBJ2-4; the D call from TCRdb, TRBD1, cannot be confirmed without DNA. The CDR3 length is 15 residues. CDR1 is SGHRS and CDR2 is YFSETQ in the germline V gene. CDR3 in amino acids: CASSATRQGKNIQYF.

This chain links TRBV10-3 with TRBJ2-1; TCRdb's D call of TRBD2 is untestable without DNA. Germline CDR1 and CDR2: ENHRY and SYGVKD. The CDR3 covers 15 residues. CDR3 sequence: CAISPLELGHNEQFF.

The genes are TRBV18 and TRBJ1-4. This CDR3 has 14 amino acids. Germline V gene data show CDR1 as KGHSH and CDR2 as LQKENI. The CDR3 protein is CASSEGATNEKLFF.

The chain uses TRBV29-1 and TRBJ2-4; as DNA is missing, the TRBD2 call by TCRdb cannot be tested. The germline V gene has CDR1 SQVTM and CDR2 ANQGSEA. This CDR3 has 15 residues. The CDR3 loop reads CSVEGLAGATNIQYF.

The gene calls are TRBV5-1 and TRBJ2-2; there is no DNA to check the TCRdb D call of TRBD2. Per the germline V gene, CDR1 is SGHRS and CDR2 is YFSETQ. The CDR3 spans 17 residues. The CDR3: CASSRLRSGLGTGELFF.

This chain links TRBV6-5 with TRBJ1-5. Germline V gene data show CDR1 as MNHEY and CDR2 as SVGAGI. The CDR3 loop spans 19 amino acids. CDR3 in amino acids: CASSYSRGQSRAFNQPQHF.

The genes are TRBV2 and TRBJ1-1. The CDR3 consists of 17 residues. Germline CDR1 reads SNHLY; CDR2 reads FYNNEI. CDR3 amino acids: CASSREAMGLRNTEAFF.

The CDR3 protein is CSAYRTEAGDTQYF. This sequence joins TRBV20-1 and TRBJ2-3. Per germline, CDR1 DFQATT and CDR2 SNEGSKA (reference sequence). The CDR3 totals 14 residues.

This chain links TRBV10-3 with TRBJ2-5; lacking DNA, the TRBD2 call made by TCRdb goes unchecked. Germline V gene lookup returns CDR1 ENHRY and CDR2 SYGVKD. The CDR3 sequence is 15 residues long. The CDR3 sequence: CAISPFPAADETQYF.